A selection of T cell receptor beta chains follows, all from one sample in a study of identical twins. TCRdb recomputed calls from the 5' RACE reads with MiXCR, one row per CDR3 protein. The sample yields hundreds of thousands of distinct CDR3 sequences, about 20% seen once. Another study also made use of these data, one on yellow fever vaccine responses in identical twins.

Sequenced material: CD4+ T cells sorted from blood. Every receptor here comes from a woman between 18 and 30 years old in good health. CDR3s include the opening cysteine and the closing phenylalanine or tryptophan. A D gene is named only where the DNA matches it firmly. Some rows have no size entry. The others give once, few or many, or a class for an expanded clone.

D	V	J	length	size	CDR3	DNA
TRBD1	TRBV20-1	TRBJ1-1	15	NA	CSARGTGAFSAEAFF	TGCAGTGCCCGAGGGACAGGGGCCTTCTCGGCTGAAGCTTTCTTT
TRBD2	TRBV6-1	TRBJ2-5	15	many	CASSELAGGGETQYF	TGTGCCAGCAGTGAACTAGCGGGAGGGGGAGAGACCCAGTACTTC
NA	TRBV12-3/TRBV12-4	TRBJ2-5	14	NA	CASRGTAGRETQYF	TGTGCCAGCAGGGGGACGGCCGGAAGAGAGACCCAGTACTTC
TRBD1	TRBV28	TRBJ2-2	17	many	CASRPADRGLNTGELFF	TGTGCCAGCAGACCAGCTGACAGGGGGCTCAACACCGGGGAGCTGTTTTTT
TRBD2	TRBV10-3	TRBJ2-2	16	few	CAIRILAGGPGGELFF	TGTGCCATCAGAATACTAGCGGGAGGGCCTGGCGGGGAGCTGTTTTTT
NA	TRBV4-2	TRBJ2-1	16	NA	CASSRYGSAGGNEQFF	TGTGCCAGCAGCCGTTACGGGTCAGCGGGCGGCAATGAGCAGTTCTTC
NA	TRBV11-2	TRBJ2-2	16	NA	CASSLESPPPDGELFF	TGTGCCAGCAGCTTAGAGTCCCCACCGCCGGACGGGGAGCTGTTTTTT
NA	TRBV20-1	TRBJ1-2	16	NA	CSAPTRRGAIYYGYTF	TGCAGTGCCCCTACGCGACGGGGGGCGATCTACTATGGCTACACCTTC
TRBD1	TRBV6-1	TRBJ1-1	13	NA	CASSGDRGLGAFF	TGTGCCAGCAGTGGAGACAGGGGTCTTGGAGCTTTCTTT
NA	TRBV19	TRBJ2-3	14	few	CASSPGRGADTQYF	TGTGCCAGTAGTCCCGGCCGAGGCGCAGATACGCAGTATTTT
NA	TRBV12-3/TRBV12-4	TRBJ2-7	11	NA	CASTDPYEQYF	TGTGCCAGCACCGACCCGTACGAGCAGTACTTC
TRBD1	TRBV20-1	TRBJ2-1	14	NA	CSANRQGWDNEQFF	TGCAGTGCTAACAGACAGGGATGGGACAATGAGCAGTTCTTC
NA	TRBV6-1	TRBJ1-2	14	few	CASSERGTLPGYTF	TGTGCCAGCAGTGAAAGGGGTACCCTTCCTGGCTACACCTTC
TRBD1	TRBV4-1	TRBJ1-1	15	once	CASSQQTGTNTEAFF	TGCGCCAGCAGCCAACAGACAGGGACGAACACTGAAGCTTTCTTT
TRBD1	TRBV15	TRBJ2-2	16	NA	CATSRAGAGGTGELFF	TGTGCCACCAGCAGAGCAGGGGCAGGGGGTACCGGGGAGCTGTTTTTT
NA	TRBV19	TRBJ2-5	14	few	CASSIGHYQETQYF	TGTGCCAGTAGTATAGGGCACTACCAAGAGACCCAGTACTTC
NA	TRBV29-1	TRBJ2-3	12	few	CSATRGSDTQYF	TGCAGCGCAACGAGGGGGTCAGATACGCAGTATTTT
NA	TRBV19	TRBJ2-7	16	NA	CASSVRGGRREDEQYF	TGTGCCAGTAGTGTAAGGGGTGGCCGACGAGAAGACGAGCAGTACTTC
TRBD1	TRBV3-1	TRBJ2-2	13	few	CASSRQGWGELFF	TGTGCCAGCAGCCGACAGGGTTGGGGGGAGCTGTTTTTT
NA	TRBV9	TRBJ2-3	13	NA	CASSVSFTDTQYF	TGTGCCAGCAGCGTGTCTTTCACAGATACGCAGTATTTT
TRBD2	TRBV20-1	TRBJ2-1	15	NA	CSAPRLAGHYNEQFF	TGCAGTGCACCCAGACTAGCGGGGCATTACAATGAGCAGTTCTTC
TRBD1	TRBV13	TRBJ2-1	22	NA	CASSLAQGAIPALQSSYNEQFF	TGTGCCAGCAGCCTAGCACAGGGGGCTATCCCCGCATTACAAAGCTCCTACAATGAGCAGTTCTTC
TRBD1	TRBV7-9	TRBJ1-1	16	NA	CASSDRDRGLVTEAFF	TGTGCCAGCAGCGACCGGGACAGGGGGCTGGTTACTGAAGCTTTCTTT
NA	TRBV20-1	TRBJ1-1	13	NA	CSAGGREHTEAFF	TGCAGTGCCGGGGGCAGGGAACACACTGAAGCTTTCTTT
NA	TRBV12-3/TRBV12-4	TRBJ2-1	15	few	CASSFAVGVHNEQFF	TGTGCCAGCAGTTTCGCTGTCGGGGTCCACAATGAGCAGTTCTTC
NA	TRBV10-3	TRBJ2-3	13	NA	CAIRRLDADTQYF	TGTGCCATCAGGCGCCTAGATGCAGATACGCAGTATTTT
TRBD2	TRBV5-6	TRBJ2-3	16	NA	CASSLLLAGASDTQYF	TGTGCCAGCAGCTTGCTCCTAGCGGGGGCCTCAGATACGCAGTATTTT
NA	TRBV6-2/TRBV6-3	TRBJ2-1	12	NA	CASSHEYNEQFF	TGTGCCAGCAGTCACGAGTACAATGAGCAGTTCTTC
NA	TRBV11-3	TRBJ2-1	15	many	CASSLELAAGNEQFF	TGTGCCAGCAGCTTAGAATTAGCGGCGGGGAATGAGCAGTTCTTC